The text below deals with one T cell receptor beta chain. No antigen is known for it. The input lacks base qualities; no much larger clone sits a single base away. The method was the immunoSEQ multiplex PCR assay. TCRdb took this table from immuneACCESS and kept in-frame rearrangements with V and J called. Such tables lack part of the clones; where checked against another copy, unresolved V genes explain under half of the gap, and the rest is unexplained. A total of 75,000 to 90,000 clones appear in this sample, around nine tenths of them only once. The ten most abundant clones make up 20% to 25% of the sample. These data come from a study of control samples from healthy donors and cancer patients (dated by TCRdb to 2020 to 2021). The sequenced sample consisted of blood. The TCR originated in a man aged 25-45 years in good health.

The nucleotides are TGTGCCACCAGCATCACCGGGACCCACTTTACCTACGAGCAGTACGTC. This codes for CATSITGTHFTYEQYV. This receptor chain uses TRBV15 and TRBJ2-7; the D gene could be either TRBD1 or TRBD2, each agreeing at 5 bases. There are 16 amino acids in the CDR3, from cysteine to valine inclusive. Only CDR3 DNA is held: 48 bases, read in frame from base 1. The germline V gene (reference sequence) supplies CDR1 LNHNV and CDR2 YYDKDF. Relative to germline, V is 4 bases shorter and J is 2 bases shorter, with 18 bases between their ends.